This TCR beta chain is from a study of cytomegalovirus exposure and HLA in healthy donors. CDR1 and CDR2 from the germline V gene are SGHRS and YFSETQ. The trim removed 4 bases at V and 7 bases at J, leaving 6 bases unmatched. The CDR3 sequence is 14 residues long. Study-wide results and limits: No immune exposure information besides CMV serostatus was available. Many donors carried some public TCRs, although rarity characterized most TCR sequences. A later analysis linked a missense variant in DCLRE1C to the trimming of TCR beta V and J genes.

It was with 60 Vbeta and 13 Jbeta primers that the PCR ran. Some clones are missing from TCRdb's copy, which holds only in-frame ones; the method was immunoSEQ multiplex PCR. This table has hundreds of thousands of clones, roughly 84% appearing once. Only one count was recorded for this clone. Its cognate antigen is unknown. The chain is built from TRBV5-1 and TRBJ1-2, with 11 bases identical to TRBD1. Material: PBMCs. The TCR comes from a girl aged 2 to 10 in good health and CMV-seronegative. The CDR3 spells CASSLGQGAGGYTF. CDR3 DNA sequence: TGCGCCAGCAGCCTAGGACAGGGGGCGGGTGGCTACACCTTC.